This T cell receptor (beta chain) appears in the sequencing data of a study of blood T cell repertoires in COVID-19 (dated by TCRdb to 2018 to 2020). Turning to the overall study: Collaborator samples came from the United States, Italy and Spain and covered acute and convalescent phases of COVID-19. The repertoires were made available in a free public database intended to serve as a resource for research on the immune response to SARS-CoV-2. The samples were drawn from the first 160 participants of the ongoing ImmuneRACE study and from more than 1,000 subjects provided by 6 global collaborators. The dataset comprised deeply sampled blood TCRbeta repertoires from subjects exposed to, actively infected with, or recovered from COVID-19. Sample metadata almost always included a de-identified subject ID, COVID-19 status, age in years and sex. The prospective study material was composed of cDNA or gDNA derived from T cells, B-cell-depleted T cells, or PBMCs. Where available, HLA class I and class II types were taken from metadata supplied by the sample provider and were not determined by assay-based typing. Broad study findings and their caveats: How much clinical and demographic metadata was included differed by source and by participant, and the metadata was provided uncurated.

TCRbeta CDR3 regions were amplified from genomic DNA by means of the immunoSEQ Assay, a bias-controlled multiplex PCR. The study's own analysis went as follows. The number of nucleated cells in each sample was estimated from the amplification of reference gene primers within the assay. To quantify the absolute abundance of each unique TCRbeta CDR3 rearrangement, sequence reads were collapsed and filtered. For each sample, productive Simpson clonality was calculated as the square root of Simpson's diversity index across productive rearrangements. Imported from immuneACCESS, the table was reduced by TCRdb to in-frame sequences with V and J called. These copies leave out some clones; in studies compared against another copy, an unresolved V gene accounts for under half, and the cause of the remainder is not known. The DNA gave D and trimming, while V, J and clone size come from that table. This sample gives approximately 350,000 clones in total; around 91% of them show up just once. Of the sample, less than 3.5% falls within the top ten clones.

The CDR3 runs 14 amino acids, cysteine and phenylalanine included. CDR3 DNA is the only sequence kept; it has 42 bases, read in frame from the first base. Sequences LNHDA (CDR1) and SQIVND (CDR2) are obtained from the germline V gene (reference sequence). Cut back by 5 bases and 4 bases, the V and J ends lie 14 bases apart. About this clone: This receptor's antigen is unknown. No clone much larger than this one lies a single base away; base qualities are absent.

Another Seattle source contributed samples from volunteer blood donors who had recovered from COVID-19. Whole blood was collected in K2EDTA tubes by collaborating institutions according to the institutions' own protocols. Collaborator samples were shipped for TCRbeta analysis as frozen whole blood, isolated PBMCs, or DNA extracted from either sample type. The TCR was taken from a woman aged 18-35 years who had recovered from COVID-19. The rearranged chain carries TRBV19 and TRBJ1-1, with TRBD1 perhaps the D gene, on 5 matching bases. Sequenced input: peripheral blood. The DNA is as follows: TGTGCCAGTAGTGCACAGGCCGTGAGCACTGAAGCTTTCTTT. The resulting protein is CASSAQAVSTEAFF.